These 31 T cell receptor beta chains share one sample of origin, sequenced in a study of blood T cells in healthy people across ages. A second PCR, run for about 6 to 11 cycles, used a sample-barcoded 5' primer plus a J-beta primer mix. TCRdb independently ran MiXCR on the 5' RACE reads; one entry per CDR3 protein. The sample includes some 880,000 distinct CDR3 sequences, roughly 40% seen only once; the top ten take 13%. Sample: blood. Receptors were obtained from a man between 18 and 35 years old in good health.

This clonotype has more than one count but fewer than ten. This chain connects TRBV20-1 to TRBJ1-6; the D gene is possibly TRBD1 (5 bases). The CDR3 sequence is 13 residues long. Germline V gene sequence: CDR1 DFQATT, CDR2 SNEGSKA (reference sequence). Trimming shortened V by 5 bases and J by 10 bases, and 15 bases separated the two germline ends. The CDR3 reads CSAGTRSMSPLHF. The CDR3 nucleotides are TGCAGTGCTGGGACGCGGAGCATGTCACCCCTCCACTTT.

The sample holds a few counts of this clonotype. This chain links TRBV6-4 with TRBJ2-3, with 10 bases aligning to TRBD2. The CDR3 has 16 residues. V lost 6 bases to trimming and J lost 4 bases; unmatched junction nucleotides: 10. Germline CDR1 and CDR2: MRHNA and SNTAGT. DNA for the CDR3: TGTGCCAGCAGCCATCTGAGCGGGGGGGGCGCAGATACGCAGTATTTT. Translated: CASSHLSGGGADTQYF.

This clonotype has more than one count but fewer than ten. The chain has TRBV15 and TRBJ2-7, with unresolved D. The CDR3 covers 15 residues. Trimming removed 0 bases at V and 3 bases at J, with 12 bases between. Germline V gene data show CDR1 as LNHNV and CDR2 as YYDKDF (reference sequence). CDR3 residues: CATSRDVELSYEQYF. The CDR3 DNA follows: TGTGCCACCAGCAGAGATGTGGAGCTAAGCTACGAGCAGTACTTC.

This clonotype turned up a few times. The chain combines TRBV6-5 with TRBJ2-7; 8 nucleotides align to TRBD2. Germline CDR1 MNHEY, CDR2 SVGAGI. The CDR3 has 16 amino acids. The V gene end was trimmed by 4 bases and the J gene end by 2 bases; junction bases not matched to a gene: 10. The DNA of the CDR3 is TGTGCCAGCAGTTCTAGGGGTGGCGGGGGGACCTACGAGCAGTACTTC. It is translated as CASSSRGGGGTYEQYF.

The rearrangement links TRBV11-2 to TRBJ1-6; weak D call: TRBD1 (5 bases). Germline values: CDR1 SGHAT, CDR2 FQNNGV. Trimming left V 2 bases short and J 8 bases short, with 13 bases between. This CDR3 contains 15 residues. For the CDR3, the DNA is TGTGCCAGCAGCTTATCTGGGGGGTTGGATTCACCCCTCCACTTT. This codes for CASSLSGGLDSPLHF.

Notes on this clonotype: The junction and the germline gene differ at one end; a read error may be behind it. This chain connects TRBV12-3 or TRBV12-4 to TRBJ2-3, with D possibly matching TRBD1 (6 bases). The CDR3 runs 17 residues. The CDR3 region has the DNA TGTGCCAGCAGTTCCACCCCGGACAGCACAAGCACAGATCCGCAGTATTTT. Its protein product is CASSSTPDSTSTDPQYF.

The gene calls are TRBV30 and TRBJ2-1; D might be TRBD1 or TRBD2, each matching 5 bases. Germline V gene data show CDR1 as GTSNPN and CDR2 as SVGIG (reference sequence). Trimming left V 4 bases short and J 3 bases short, with 13 bases between. The CDR3 sequence is 14 residues long. In nucleotides, the CDR3 is TGTGCCTGGACTGAGAGAGGGGACTACAATGAGCAGTTCTTC. It specifies CAWTERGDYNEQFF.

The DNA of the CDR3 is TGTGCCAGCAGCAACAGCGGGGGGGCCGGAAAGGAGCAGTACTTC. Protein sequence: CASSNSGGAGKEQYF. The V call is TRBV7-9, the J call TRBJ2-5; 10 nucleotides match TRBD2. Germline V gene sequence: CDR1 SEHNR, CDR2 FQNEAQ (reference sequence). This CDR3 is built from 15 residues. Trimming removed 5 bases from V and 11 bases from J; junction bases left unmatched: 14.

This clonotype was detected many times. The CDR3 DNA sequence: TGTGCCAGCAGCCCGACTAGTTCCACAGATACGCAGTATTTT. The encoded protein is CASSPTSSTDTQYF. The V call is TRBV12-3 or TRBV12-4, the J call TRBJ2-3, with D possibly being TRBD2 (6 bases). Trimming took off 6 bases at V and 2 bases at J, with 12 bases between the two ends. This CDR3 contains 14 residues.

The chain uses TRBV7-2 and TRBJ1-4, with 8 bases identical to TRBD1. V shed 5 bases and J 8 bases; nucleotides not matched to a gene: 7. Germline values: CDR1 SGHTA, CDR2 FQGNSA. The CDR3 spans 14 residues. The CDR3 spells CASSTDRVGEKLFF. Here the CDR3 DNA reads TGTGCCAGCAGCACGGACAGGGTTGGGGAAAAACTGTTTTTT.

Comments on this clonotype: Compared with germline, one end of the junction differs, possibly owing to a read error. The V gene is TRBV24-1, the J gene TRBJ1-2, with no clear D. CDR1 is KGHDR, CDR2 SFDVKD, per germline. CDR3 length: 14 amino acids. The CDR3 DNA is TGTGCCGCCAGTGACCACACCGTTTGGGGTGGCTACACCTTC. This codes for CAASDHTVWGGYTF.

The chain joins TRBV11-1 to TRBJ2-3, with a tentative D call TRBD2 (6 bases). V gave up 4 bases and J gave up 0 bases, with 14 bases separating them. In germline, CDR1 is SGHAT, CDR2 FQDESV (reference sequence). The CDR3 consists of 16 residues. The CDR3 bases are TGTGCCAGCAGCTCACGACTAGACCAGAGCACAGATACGCAGTATTTT. Translating gives CASSSRLDQSTDTQYF.

This clonotype has only a few counts. The chain uses TRBV9 and TRBJ2-7, with a tentative D call TRBD1 (5 bases). The CDR3 extends over 14 amino acids. CDR1 is SGDLS and CDR2 is YYNGEE in the germline V gene. V was pared by 2 bases and J by 2 bases, with 11 bases between. Here the CDR3 DNA reads TGTGCCAGCAGCGTGTGTCCAGGGACCTACGAGCAGTACTTC. It codes for CASSVCPGTYEQYF.

Many counts were recorded for this clonotype. The V call is TRBV6-6, the J call TRBJ2-3, with D tentatively TRBD2 (5 bases). Trimming removed 2 bases at V and 1 base at J, with 13 bases between. This CDR3 spans 16 amino acids. The V gene's germline CDR1 is MNHNY and CDR2 SVGAGI (reference sequence). DNA of the CDR3: TGTGCCAGCAGTTACCCGAAAGGCGGGCGCACAGATACGCAGTATTTT. Translation: CASSYPKGGRTDTQYF.

In this sample, this clonotype turned up many times. The chain has TRBV5-5 and TRBJ1-6, with 7 nucleotides matching TRBD1. Trimming took 9 bases from V and 7 from J; bases not matched to a gene: 7. Germline values: CDR1 SGHKS, CDR2 YYEKEE (reference sequence). CDR3 length equals 13 residues. CDR3 in DNA: TGTGCCACTAGGGGACAGCAGAATTCACCCCTCCACTTT. This gives the protein CATRGQQNSPLHF. The complete variable domain, with remaining parts taken from reference TRBV5-5 and TRBJ1-6, reads DAGVTQSPTHLIKTRGQQVTLRCSPISGHKSVSWYQQVLGQGPQFIFQYYEKEERGRGNFPDRFSARQFPNYSSELNVNALLLGDSALYLCATRGQQNSPLHFGNGTRLTVT.

The chain is built from TRBV4-1 and TRBJ1-1, with D unresolved. The CDR3 loop spans 15 amino acids. The V end lost 2 bases, the J end lost 1 base, and 11 bases lay between the germline ends. The germline CDR1 and CDR2 sequences are MGHRA and YSYEKL. CDR3 coding DNA: TGCGCCAGCAGCCAAACTGGACCCTCGAACACTGAAGCTTTCTTT. It specifies CASSQTGPSNTEAFF.

CDR3: CSVVFLWGGYQETQYF. CDR3 sequence (DNA): TGCAGCGTTGTTTTCCTTTGGGGGGGGTACCAAGAGACCCAGTACTTC. This chain uses TRBV29-1 with TRBJ2-5; 7 nucleotides align to TRBD2. With V trimmed by 4 bases and J by 0 bases, 11 bases remained unmatched. CDR3 size: 16 residues. CDR1 SQVTM and CDR2 ANQGSEA come from the germline V gene.

The chain is built from TRBV4-2 and TRBJ1-5; no clear D. The CDR3 is 14 amino acids. Germline CDR1 is LGHNA and CDR2 is YNFKEQ. V was cut by 0 bases and J by 9 bases, with 12 bases left in between. The CDR3 spells CASSQDRAGGPQHF. For the CDR3, the DNA is TGTGCCAGCAGCCAAGATAGGGCAGGCGGGCCCCAGCATTTT.

This chain uses TRBV7-3 with TRBJ2-3, with D uncertain. The CDR3 is made up of 18 amino acids. CDR1 and CDR2 from the germline V gene are SGHTA and FQGTGA. V lost 5 bases to trimming and J lost 1 base, with 22 bases between them. CDR3 sequence reads: CASSRFGKSGTGTDTQYF. As DNA, the CDR3 is TGTGCCAGCAGCCGATTTGGCAAGAGTGGTACTGGCACAGATACGCAGTATTTT.

The V gene is TRBV12-3 or TRBV12-4, the J gene TRBJ1-1; TRBD1 is a possible D gene (6 bases). Trimming took off 2 bases at V and 1 base at J, with 8 bases between the two ends. This CDR3 contains 14 residues. DNA of the CDR3: TGTGCCAGCAGTTTATTGGACAGGAACACTGAAGCTTTCTTT. Its translation: CASSLLDRNTEAFF.

This chain's CDR3 is CASSSQSGGSYKQFF. The CDR3 DNA reads as TGTGCCAGCAGCTCGCAGTCTGGGGGCTCCTACAAGCAGTTCTTC. The chain has TRBV7-9 and TRBJ2-1; tentative D call: TRBD1 (6 bases). Trimming cost V 4 bases and J 11 bases, with 21 bases left between them. This CDR3 is built from 15 residues. CDR1 is SEHNR, CDR2 FQNEAQ, per germline (reference sequence).

Concerning this clonotype itself: A much larger clonotype is one base distant, so this may be a read error. The J gene is TRBJ1-2, the V gene TRBV4-3; no clear D. CDR1 LGHNA and CDR2 YSLEER come from the germline V gene. The CDR3 has 14 amino acids. CDR3 sequence: CAGSQDGPNYGYTF. Here the CDR3 DNA reads TGCGCCGGCAGCCAAGACGGGCCCAACTATGGCTACACCTTC.

This chain links TRBV20-1 with TRBJ2-7; D is tentatively TRBD1 or TRBD2 (5 bases each). V gave up 3 bases and J gave up 3 bases, with 21 bases separating them. Germline CDR1 DFQATT, CDR2 SNEGSKA (reference sequence). CDR3 length: 16 amino acids. CDR3 sequence: CSASPATGQNFYEQYF. DNA of the CDR3: TGCAGTGCTAGTCCCGCGACGGGGCAGAACTTCTACGAGCAGTACTTC.

About this clonotype itself: A much larger clone lies a single base off, so this may be a read error. The rearrangement uses TRBV20-1 and TRBJ1-5; D remains unclear. Germline CDR1 and CDR2: DFQATT and SNEGSKA (reference sequence). This CDR3 spans 13 amino acids. CDR3 DNA sequence: TGCAGTACTAGTAGCTGGGACAATCAGCCCCAGCATTTT. Amino acid sequence: CSTSSWDNQPQHF.

The chain has TRBV2 and TRBJ2-7; perhaps TRBD2 as D (5 bases). Germline V gives CDR1 SNHLY, CDR2 FYNNEI. CDR3 length equals 13 residues. V lost 7 bases, J lost 3 bases, and 13 bases lay in between. The CDR3 here is CASTVRGNYEQYF. The CDR3 nucleotides are TGTGCCAGCACCGTCCGGGGAAACTACGAGCAGTACTTC.

CDR3 coding DNA: TGTGCCAGCAGTTTTAGTTTGGAGACCCAGTACTTC. This sequence encodes CASSFSLETQYF. This chain joins TRBV12-3 or TRBV12-4 and TRBJ2-5; no clear D gene. Trimming took 3 bases from V and 5 from J, leaving 7 bases between them. The CDR3 is made up of 12 amino acids.

V gene TRBV21-1 combines with J gene TRBJ2-3. TRBV21-1 is tagged as a pseudogene. The CDR3 length is 16 residues. The CDR3 loop reads CASSTSLRLRTDTQYF. The CDR3 DNA reads TGTGCCAGCTCCACGTCACTACGACTGCGCACAGATACGCAGTATTTT.

This clonotype was observed many times. V gene TRBV10-3 combines with J gene TRBJ2-5; 8 nucleotides agree with TRBD2. V lost 5 bases to trimming and J lost 0 bases; unmatched junction nucleotides: 14. CDR3 length: 18 residues. CDR1 and CDR2 (germline): ENHRY, SYGVKD. The CDR3: CAISQTDLASGYQETQYF. The CDR3 coding sequence is TGTGCCATCAGTCAAACCGACCTCGCTAGCGGGTACCAAGAGACCCAGTACTTC.

The J gene is TRBJ2-6, the V gene TRBV5-1, with D unclear. Germline V gives CDR1 SGHRS, CDR2 YFSETQ. V was clipped by 4 bases and J by 4 bases, with 12 bases between them. The length of the CDR3 is 15 residues. CDR3 amino acids: CASSPRTPGANVLTF. Written as DNA, the CDR3 is TGCGCCAGCAGCCCGAGGACGCCGGGGGCCAACGTCCTGACTTTC. Together with reference TRBV5-1 and TRBJ2-6, the CDR3 gives the full variable domain: KAGVTQTPRYLIKTRGQQVTLSCSPISGHRSVSWYQQTPGQGLQFLFEYFSETQRNKGNFPGRFSGRQFSNSRSEMNVSTLELGDSALYLCASSPRTPGANVLTFGAGSRLTVL.

CDR3 coding DNA: TGTGCCAGCAGTGCTAGCGGGGGAAGGGGCAATGAGCAGTTCTTC. Encoded protein: CASSASGGRGNEQFF. V usage is TRBV6-4 and J usage is TRBJ2-1; 10 bases align to TRBD2. This CDR3 comprises 15 residues. CDR1 MRHNA and CDR2 SNTAGT come from the germline V gene. The V and J ends lost 4 bases and 6 bases, in that order; junction bases with no gene match: 6.

In this sample, this clonotype turned up a few times. The chain has TRBV27 and TRBJ1-2, with 9 bases identical to TRBD1. Trimming cost V 5 bases and J 8 bases; bases outside gene matches: 9. Per the germline V gene, CDR1 is MNHEY and CDR2 is SMNVEV (reference sequence). CDR3 length: 14 amino acids. CDR3 loop: CASSVSQGARGYTF. In DNA form, the CDR3 reads TGTGCCAGCAGTGTTTCACAGGGGGCGAGGGGCTACACCTTC.